This T cell receptor (beta chain) was identified during a study of human T cells and chemical hapten exposure. Study-wide context: 2% DPC applied to a 2 cm by 2 cm arm area sensitized donors.

Noted time point: patch test 2, 6 weeks after DPC sensitization. Stated treatment: therapeutic diphenylcyclopropenone sensitization with weekly scalp DPC. Trimming shortened V by 3 bases and J by 4 bases, and 10 bases separated the two germline ends. The CDR3 contains 13 residues. CDR1 is DFQATT and CDR2 is SNEGSKA in the germline V gene (reference sequence). TCRdb ran MiXCR on the RACE reads and lists one entry per CDR3 protein. The table shows approximately 120,000 distinct CDR3 sequences, with 9.2% occurring only once. Of note for this clonotype: Its antigen is not identified.

Overall study results and limits: Controls formed significantly fewer large CDR3 similarity clusters than expanded TCRs did.

The chain combines TRBV20-1 with TRBJ1-5; no clear D. This clonotype was obtained from a woman between 35 and 50 years old with alopecia areata. Some clones in this sample may be carry-over from other donors' samples. The sequencing here drew on whole blood, taken in connection with sensitization to the hapten diphenylcyclopropenone (DPC). CDR3 in DNA: TGCAGTGCTAGCGTAATAGGAAATCAGCCCCAGCATTTT. This gives the protein CSASVIGNQPQHF.